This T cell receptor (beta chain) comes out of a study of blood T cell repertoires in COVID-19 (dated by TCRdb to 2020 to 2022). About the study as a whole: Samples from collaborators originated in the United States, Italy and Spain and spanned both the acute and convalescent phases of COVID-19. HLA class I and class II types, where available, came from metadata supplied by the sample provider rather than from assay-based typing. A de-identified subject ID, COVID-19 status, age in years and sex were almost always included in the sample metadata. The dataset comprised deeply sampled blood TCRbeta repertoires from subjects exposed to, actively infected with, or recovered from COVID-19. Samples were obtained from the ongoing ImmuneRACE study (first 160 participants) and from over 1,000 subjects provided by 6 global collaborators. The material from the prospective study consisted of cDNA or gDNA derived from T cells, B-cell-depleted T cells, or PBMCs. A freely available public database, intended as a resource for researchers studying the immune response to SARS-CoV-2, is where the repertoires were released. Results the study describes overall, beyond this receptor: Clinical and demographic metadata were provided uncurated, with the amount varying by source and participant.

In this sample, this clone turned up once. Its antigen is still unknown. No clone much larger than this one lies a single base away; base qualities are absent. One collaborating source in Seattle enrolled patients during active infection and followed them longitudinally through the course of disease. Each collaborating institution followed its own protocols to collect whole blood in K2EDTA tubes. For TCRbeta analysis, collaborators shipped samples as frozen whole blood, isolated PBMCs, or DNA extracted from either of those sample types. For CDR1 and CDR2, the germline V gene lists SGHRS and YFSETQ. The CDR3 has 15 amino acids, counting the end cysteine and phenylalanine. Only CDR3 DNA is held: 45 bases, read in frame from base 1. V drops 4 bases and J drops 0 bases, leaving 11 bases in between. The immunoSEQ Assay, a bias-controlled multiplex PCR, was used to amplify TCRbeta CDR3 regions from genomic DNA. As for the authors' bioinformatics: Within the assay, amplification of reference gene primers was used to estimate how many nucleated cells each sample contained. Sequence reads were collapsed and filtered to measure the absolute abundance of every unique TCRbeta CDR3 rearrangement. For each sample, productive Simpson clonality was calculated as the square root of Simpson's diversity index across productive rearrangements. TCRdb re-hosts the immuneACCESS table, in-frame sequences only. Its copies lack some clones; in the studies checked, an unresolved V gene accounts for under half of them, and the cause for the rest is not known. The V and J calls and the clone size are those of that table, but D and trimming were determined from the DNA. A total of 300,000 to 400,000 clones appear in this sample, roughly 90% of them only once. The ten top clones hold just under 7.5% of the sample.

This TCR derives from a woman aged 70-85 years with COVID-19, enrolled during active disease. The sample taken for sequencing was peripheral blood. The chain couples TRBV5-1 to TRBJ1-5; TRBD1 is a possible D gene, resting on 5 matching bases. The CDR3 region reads CASSLDSYSNQPQHF. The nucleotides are TGCGCCAGCAGCCTTGACAGTTATAGCAATCAGCCCCAGCATTTT.